The TCR beta chain under discussion was sequenced for a study of T-cell memory formation after mild COVID-19. TCRdb redid the calling of the 5' RACE reads with MiXCR, one entry per CDR3 protein. The table records around 440,000 distinct CDR3 sequences, 15% to 20% of them present only once. Trimming pared 2 bases from V and 10 bases from J, leaving 12 bases between. The CDR3 totals 14 residues. Germline CDR1 and CDR2: LNHNV and YYDKDF (reference sequence). The V call is TRBV15, the J call TRBJ1-6, with D unclear. Sample: PBMCs or a T cell subset sorted from them (not recorded which). This receptor was taken from an adult woman who had mild COVID-19 (a few samples of this study predate the infection). Cell type and time point are not known. The CDR3 DNA sequence: TGTGCCACCAGCAGAAGGAAGGCAGGCTCACCCCTCCACTTT. Translation gives CATSRRKAGSPLHF.